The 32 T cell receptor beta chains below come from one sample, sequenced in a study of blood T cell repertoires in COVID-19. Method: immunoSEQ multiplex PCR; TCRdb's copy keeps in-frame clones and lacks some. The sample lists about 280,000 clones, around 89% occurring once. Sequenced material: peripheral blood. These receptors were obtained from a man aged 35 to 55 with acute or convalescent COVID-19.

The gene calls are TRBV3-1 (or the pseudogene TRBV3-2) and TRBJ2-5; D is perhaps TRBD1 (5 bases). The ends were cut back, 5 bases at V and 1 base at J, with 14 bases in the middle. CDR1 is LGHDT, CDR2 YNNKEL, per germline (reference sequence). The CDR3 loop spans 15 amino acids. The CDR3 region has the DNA TGTGCCAGCAGCTCCCGAAGAGACAGCCAAGAGACCCAGTACTTC. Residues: CASSSRRDSQETQYF.

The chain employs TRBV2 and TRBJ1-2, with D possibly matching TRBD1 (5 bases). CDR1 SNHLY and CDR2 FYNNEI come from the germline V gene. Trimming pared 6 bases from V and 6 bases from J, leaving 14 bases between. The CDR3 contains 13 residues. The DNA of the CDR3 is TGTGCCAGCAGCCGGGCCCAGGGAAATGGCTACACCTTC. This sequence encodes CASSRAQGNGYTF.

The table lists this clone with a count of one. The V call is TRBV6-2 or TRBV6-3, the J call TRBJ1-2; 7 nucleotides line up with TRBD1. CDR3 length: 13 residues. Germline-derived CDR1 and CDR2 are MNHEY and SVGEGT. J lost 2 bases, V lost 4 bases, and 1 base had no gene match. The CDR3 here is CASSSQGNYGYTF. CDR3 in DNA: TGTGCCAGCAGTTCACAGGGGAACTATGGCTACACCTTC.

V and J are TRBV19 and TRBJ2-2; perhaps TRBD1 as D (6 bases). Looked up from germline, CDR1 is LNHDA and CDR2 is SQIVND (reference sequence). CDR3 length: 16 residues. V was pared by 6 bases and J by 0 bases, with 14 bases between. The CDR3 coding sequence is TGTGCCAGTAGACCAGGGGTAAGCGCGAACACCGGGGAGCTGTTTTTT. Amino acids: CASRPGVSANTGELFF.

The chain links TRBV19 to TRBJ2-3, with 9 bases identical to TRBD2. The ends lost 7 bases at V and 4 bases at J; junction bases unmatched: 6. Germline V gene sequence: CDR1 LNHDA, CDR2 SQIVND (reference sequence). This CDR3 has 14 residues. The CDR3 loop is CASKSGGRADTQYF. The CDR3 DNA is TGTGCCAGTAAAAGCGGGGGGAGGGCAGATACGCAGTATTTT.

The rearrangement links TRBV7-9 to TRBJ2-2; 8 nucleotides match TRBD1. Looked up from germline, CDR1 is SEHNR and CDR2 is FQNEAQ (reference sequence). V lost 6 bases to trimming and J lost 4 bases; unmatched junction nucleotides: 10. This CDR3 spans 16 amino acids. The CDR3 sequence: CASRLAQGAGTGELFF. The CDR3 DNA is TGTGCCAGCAGACTCGCGCAGGGGGCTGGCACCGGGGAGCTGTTTTTT.

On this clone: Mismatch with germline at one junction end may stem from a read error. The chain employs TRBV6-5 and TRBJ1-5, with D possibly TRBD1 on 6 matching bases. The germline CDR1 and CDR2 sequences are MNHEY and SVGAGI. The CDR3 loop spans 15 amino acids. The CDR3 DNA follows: TGTGCCAGCAGTGACTCAGGGGCGGGCAATCAGCCCCAGCATTTT. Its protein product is CASSDSGAGNQPQHF.

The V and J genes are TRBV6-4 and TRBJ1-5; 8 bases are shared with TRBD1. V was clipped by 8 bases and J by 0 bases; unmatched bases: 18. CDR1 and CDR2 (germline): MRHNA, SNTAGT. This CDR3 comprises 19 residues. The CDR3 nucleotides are TGTGCCAGCTCCATTCAGGAGGACAGGGAAGGGTTTAGCAATCAGCCCCAGCATTTT. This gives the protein CASSIQEDREGFSNQPQHF.

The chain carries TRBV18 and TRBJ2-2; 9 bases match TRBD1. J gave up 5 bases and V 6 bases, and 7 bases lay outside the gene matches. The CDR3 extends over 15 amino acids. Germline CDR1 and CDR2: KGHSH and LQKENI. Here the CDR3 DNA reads TGTGCCAGCTCCGCCGGGACAGGGTCGACCGGGGAGCTGTTTTTT. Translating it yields CASSAGTGSTGELFF.

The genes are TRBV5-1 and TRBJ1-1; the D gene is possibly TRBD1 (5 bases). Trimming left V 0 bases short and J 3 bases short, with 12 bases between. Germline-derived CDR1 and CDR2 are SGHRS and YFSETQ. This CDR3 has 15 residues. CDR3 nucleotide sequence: TGCGCCAGCAGCTTGGACTTGGGGGGAGACACTGAAGCTTTCTTT. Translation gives CASSLDLGGDTEAFF.

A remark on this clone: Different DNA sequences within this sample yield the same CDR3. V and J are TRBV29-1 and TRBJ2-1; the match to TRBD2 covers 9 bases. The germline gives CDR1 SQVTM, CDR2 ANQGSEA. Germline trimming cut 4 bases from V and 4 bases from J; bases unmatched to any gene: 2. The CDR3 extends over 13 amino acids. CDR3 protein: CSVGRGGYNEQFF. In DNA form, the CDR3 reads TGCAGCGTTGGGCGGGGGGGATACAATGAGCAGTTCTTC.

The CDR3 loop reads CASSPTSGDQPQHF. The DNA for the CDR3 is TGCGCCAGCAGCCCTACATCAGGGGATCAGCCCCAGCATTTT. The rearrangement uses TRBV4-1 and TRBJ1-5, with D possibly being TRBD1 (6 bases). There are 14 residues in the CDR3. Germline V CDR1 and CDR2: MGHRA, YSYEKL. V lost 4 bases to trimming and J lost 5 bases, with 12 bases between them.

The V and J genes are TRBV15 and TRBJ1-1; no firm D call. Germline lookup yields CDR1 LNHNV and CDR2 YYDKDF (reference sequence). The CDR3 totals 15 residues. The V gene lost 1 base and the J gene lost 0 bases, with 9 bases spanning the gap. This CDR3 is CATSRAGSMNTEAFF. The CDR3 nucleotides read TGTGCCACCAGCAGAGCTGGCAGTATGAACACTGAAGCTTTCTTT.

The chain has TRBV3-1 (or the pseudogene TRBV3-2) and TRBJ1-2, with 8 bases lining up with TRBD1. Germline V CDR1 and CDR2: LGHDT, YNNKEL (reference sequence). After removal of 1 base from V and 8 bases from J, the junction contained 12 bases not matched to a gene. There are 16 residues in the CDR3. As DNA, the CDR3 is TGTGCCAGCAGCCAAGGATCCAGGGGGCGACCCGAGGGCTACACCTTC. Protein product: CASSQGSRGRPEGYTF.

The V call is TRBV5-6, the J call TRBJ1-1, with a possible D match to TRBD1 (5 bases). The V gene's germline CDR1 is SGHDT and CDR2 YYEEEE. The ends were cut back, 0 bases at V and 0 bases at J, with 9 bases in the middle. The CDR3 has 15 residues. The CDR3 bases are TGTGCCAGCAGCTTGGCCGGACATTTGAACACTGAAGCTTTCTTT. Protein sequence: CASSLAGHLNTEAFF. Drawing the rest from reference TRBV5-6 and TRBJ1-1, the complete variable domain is DAGVTQSPTHLIKTRGQQVTLRCSPKSGHDTVSWYQQALGQGPQFIFQYYEEEERQRGNFPDRFSGHQFPNYSSELNVNALLLGDSALYLCASSLAGHLNTEAFFGQGTRLTVV.

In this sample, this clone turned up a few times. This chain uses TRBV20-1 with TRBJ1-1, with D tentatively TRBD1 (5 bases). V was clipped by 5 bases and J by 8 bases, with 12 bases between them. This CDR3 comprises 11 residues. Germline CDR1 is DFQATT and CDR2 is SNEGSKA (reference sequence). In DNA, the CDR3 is TGCAGTGCTGGGTACGGGGGAGAAGCTTTCTTT. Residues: CSAGYGGEAFF.

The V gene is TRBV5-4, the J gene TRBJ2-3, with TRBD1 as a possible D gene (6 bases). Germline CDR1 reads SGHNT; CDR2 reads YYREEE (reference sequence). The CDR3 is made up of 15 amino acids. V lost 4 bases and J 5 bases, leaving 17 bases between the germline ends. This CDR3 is CASSPATRGRDTQYF. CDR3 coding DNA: TGTGCCAGCAGCCCTGCAACAAGGGGGAGAGATACGCAGTATTTT.

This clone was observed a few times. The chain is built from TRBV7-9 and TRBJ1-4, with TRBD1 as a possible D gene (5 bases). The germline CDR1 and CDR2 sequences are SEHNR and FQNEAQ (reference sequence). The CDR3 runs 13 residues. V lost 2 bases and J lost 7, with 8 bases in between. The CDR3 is CASSLKQAEKLFF. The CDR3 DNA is TGTGCCAGCAGCTTAAAACAGGCTGAAAAACTGTTTTTT. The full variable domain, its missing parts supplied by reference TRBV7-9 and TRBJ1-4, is DTGVSQNPRHKITKRGQNVTFRCDPISEHNRLYWYRQTLGQGPEFLTYFQNEAQLEKSRLLSDRFSAERPKGSFSTLEIQRTEQGDSAMYLCASSLKQAEKLFFGSGTQLSVL.

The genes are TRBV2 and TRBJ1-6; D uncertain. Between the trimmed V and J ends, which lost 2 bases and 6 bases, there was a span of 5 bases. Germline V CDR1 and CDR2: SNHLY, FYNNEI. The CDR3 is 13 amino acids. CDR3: CASSETPNSPLHF. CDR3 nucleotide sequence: TGTGCCAGCAGTGAAACTCCTAATTCACCCCTCCACTTT.

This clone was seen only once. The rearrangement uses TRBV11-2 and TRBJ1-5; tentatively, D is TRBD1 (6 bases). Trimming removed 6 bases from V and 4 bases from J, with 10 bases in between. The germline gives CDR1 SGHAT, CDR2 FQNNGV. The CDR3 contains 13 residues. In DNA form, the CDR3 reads TGTGCCAGCAGGGACAGCCCTAATCAGCCCCAGCATTTT. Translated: CASRDSPNQPQHF. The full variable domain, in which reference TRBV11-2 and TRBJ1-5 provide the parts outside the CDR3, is EAGVAQSPRYKIIEKRQSVAFWCNPISGHATLYWYQQILGQGPKLLIQFQNNGVVDDSQLPKDRFSAERLKGVDSTLKIQPAKLEDSAVYLCASRDSPNQPQHFGDGTRLSIL.

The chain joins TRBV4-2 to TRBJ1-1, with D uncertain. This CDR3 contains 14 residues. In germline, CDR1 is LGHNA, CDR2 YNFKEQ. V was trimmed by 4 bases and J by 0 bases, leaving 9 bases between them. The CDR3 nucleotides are TGTGCCAGCAGCCGGGCTACAGTGAACACTGAAGCTTTCTTT. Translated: CASSRATVNTEAFF.

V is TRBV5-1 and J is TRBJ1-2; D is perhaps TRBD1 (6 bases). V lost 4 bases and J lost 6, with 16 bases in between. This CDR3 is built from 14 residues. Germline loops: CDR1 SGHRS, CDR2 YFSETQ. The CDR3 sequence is CASSVQGFLDGYTF. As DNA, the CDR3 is TGCGCCAGCAGCGTTCAGGGGTTCTTGGATGGCTACACCTTC.

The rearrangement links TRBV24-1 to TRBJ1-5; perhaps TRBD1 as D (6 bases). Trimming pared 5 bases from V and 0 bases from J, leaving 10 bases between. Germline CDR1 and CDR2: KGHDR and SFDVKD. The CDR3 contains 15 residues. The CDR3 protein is CATSAGDISNQPQHF. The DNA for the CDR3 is TGTGCCACCAGTGCCGGGGACATTAGCAATCAGCCCCAGCATTTT.

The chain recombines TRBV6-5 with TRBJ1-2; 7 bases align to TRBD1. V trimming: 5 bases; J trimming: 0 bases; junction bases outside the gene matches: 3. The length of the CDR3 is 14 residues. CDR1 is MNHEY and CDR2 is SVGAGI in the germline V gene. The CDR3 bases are TGTGCCAGCAGTAGGGACAGAGCTAACTATGGCTACACCTTC. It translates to CASSRDRANYGYTF.

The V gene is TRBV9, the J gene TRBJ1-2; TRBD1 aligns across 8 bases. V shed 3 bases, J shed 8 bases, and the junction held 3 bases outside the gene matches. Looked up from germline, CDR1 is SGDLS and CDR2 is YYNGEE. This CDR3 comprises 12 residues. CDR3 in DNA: TGTGCCAGCAGCGGGACAGGGTCCGGCTACACCTTC. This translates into CASSGTGSGYTF.

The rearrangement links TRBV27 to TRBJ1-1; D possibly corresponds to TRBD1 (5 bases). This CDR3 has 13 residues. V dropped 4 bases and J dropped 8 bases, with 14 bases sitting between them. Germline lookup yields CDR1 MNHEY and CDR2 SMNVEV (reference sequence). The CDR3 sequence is CASSSNAGLEAFF. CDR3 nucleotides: TGTGCCAGCAGTTCTAACGCGGGACTCGAAGCTTTCTTT.

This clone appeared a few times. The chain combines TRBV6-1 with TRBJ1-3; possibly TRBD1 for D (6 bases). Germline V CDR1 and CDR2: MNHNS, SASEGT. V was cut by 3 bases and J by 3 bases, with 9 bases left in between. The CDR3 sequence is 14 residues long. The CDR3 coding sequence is TGTGCCAGCAGTGAGATGGACAGTGGAAACACCATATATTTT. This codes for CASSEMDSGNTIYF.

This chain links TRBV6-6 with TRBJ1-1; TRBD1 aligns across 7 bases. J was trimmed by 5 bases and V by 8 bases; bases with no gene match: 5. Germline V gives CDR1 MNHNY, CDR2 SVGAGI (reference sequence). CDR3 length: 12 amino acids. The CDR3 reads CASLLRGTEAFF. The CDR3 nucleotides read TGTGCCAGCTTACTCAGGGGGACTGAAGCTTTCTTT.

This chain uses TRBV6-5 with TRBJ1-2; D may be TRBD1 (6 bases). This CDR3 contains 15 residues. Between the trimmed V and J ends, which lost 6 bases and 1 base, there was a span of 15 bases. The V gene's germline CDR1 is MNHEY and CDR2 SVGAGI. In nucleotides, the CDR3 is TGTGCCAGCAGGCGCCGACAGGATATTAACTATGGCTACACCTTC. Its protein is CASRRRQDINYGYTF.

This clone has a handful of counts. CDR3 DNA sequence: TGTGCCAGCGGTAAGGGGGCGCGCGGTTCACCCCTCCACTTT. Translated, it gives CASGKGARGSPLHF. The chain links TRBV6-5 to TRBJ1-6; 7 bases are a match to TRBD1. CDR3 length equals 14 residues. CDR1 is MNHEY, CDR2 SVGAGI, per germline. The V segment lost 8 bases and the J segment 9 bases; nucleotides outside the gene matches: 10.

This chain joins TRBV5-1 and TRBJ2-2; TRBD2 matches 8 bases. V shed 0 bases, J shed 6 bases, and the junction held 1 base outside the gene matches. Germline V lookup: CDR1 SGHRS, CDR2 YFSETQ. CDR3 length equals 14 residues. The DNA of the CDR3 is TGCGCCAGCAGCTTGGCCGGGAGGGCCGGGGAGCTGTTTTTT. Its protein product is CASSLAGRAGELFF.

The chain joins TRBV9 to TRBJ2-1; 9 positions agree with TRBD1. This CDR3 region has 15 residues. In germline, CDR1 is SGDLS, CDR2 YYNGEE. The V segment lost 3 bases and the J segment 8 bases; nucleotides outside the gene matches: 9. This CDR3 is CASSATGQGQDEQFF. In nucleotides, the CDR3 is TGTGCCAGCAGCGCGACGGGACAGGGTCAGGATGAGCAGTTCTTC. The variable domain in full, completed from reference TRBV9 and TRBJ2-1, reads DSGVTQTPKHLITATGQRVTLRCSPRSGDLSVYWYQQSLDQGLQFLIQYYNGEERAKGNILERFSAQQFPDLHSELNLSSLELGDSALYFCASSATGQGQDEQFFGPGTRLTVL.